A single TCR beta chain is shown here with its context. Antigen specificity is unknown. The data stem from a study of OX40 agonist ivuxolimab in advanced cancers. For the study at large: Patients with prior anti-PD-1, anti-PD-L1 or anti-CTLA-4 therapy were eligible; 40% to 45% had some. Overall study results and limits: Not determined was the antigen specificity of the expanded peripheral T cells.

Sequencing used immunoSEQ multiplex PCR; TCRdb keeps in-frame clones, though not all of them. The table lists over 45,000 clones, just under 85% of them singletons. The CDR3 contains 15 residues. Unmatched junction bases numbered 0, after V lost 2 bases and J lost 1 base. CDR1 SGHNT and CDR2 YYREEE come from the germline V gene (reference sequence). Blood got drawn at baseline, again on cycle 4 day 1, and then on cycle 7 day 1. The sample consisted of CD4+ or CD8+ T cells sorted from blood, taken in a trial of the OX40 agonist ivuxolimab. The sequence was collected from an adult with an advanced solid tumor such as melanoma, head and neck, liver or kidney cancer. The chain uses TRBV5-4 and TRBJ2-3; 11 nucleotides line up with TRBD2. CDR3 bases: TGTGCCAGCAGCTTACTAGCGGGGGGCACAGATACGCAGTATTTT. This translates into CASSLLAGGTDTQYF.